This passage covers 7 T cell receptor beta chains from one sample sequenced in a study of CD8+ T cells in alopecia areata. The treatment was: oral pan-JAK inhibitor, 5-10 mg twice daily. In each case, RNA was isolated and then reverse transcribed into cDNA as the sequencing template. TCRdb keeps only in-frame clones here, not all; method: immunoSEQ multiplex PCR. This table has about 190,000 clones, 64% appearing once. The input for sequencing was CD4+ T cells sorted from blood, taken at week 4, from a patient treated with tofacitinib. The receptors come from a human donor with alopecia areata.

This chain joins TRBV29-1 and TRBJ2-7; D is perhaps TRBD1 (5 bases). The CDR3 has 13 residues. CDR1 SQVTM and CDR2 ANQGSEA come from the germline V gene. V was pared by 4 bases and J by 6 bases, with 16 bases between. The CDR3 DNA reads TGCAGCGTTGTTGGGGCCACTCAACGCGAGCAGTACTTC. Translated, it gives CSVVGATQREQYF.

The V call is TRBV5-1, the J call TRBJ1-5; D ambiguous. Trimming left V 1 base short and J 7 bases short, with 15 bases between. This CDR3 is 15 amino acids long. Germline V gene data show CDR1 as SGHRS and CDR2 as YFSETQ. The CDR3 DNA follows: TGCGCCAGCAGCTTGATCGGGGAACCGGCCCAGCCCCAGCATTTT. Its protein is CASSLIGEPAQPQHF.

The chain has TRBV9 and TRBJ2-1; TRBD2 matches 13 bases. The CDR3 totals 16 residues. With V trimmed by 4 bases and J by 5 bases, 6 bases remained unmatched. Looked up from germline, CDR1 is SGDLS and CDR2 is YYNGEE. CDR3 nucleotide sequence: TGTGCCAGCAGCCGGACTAGCGGGGGATTCAACAATGAGCAGTTCTTC. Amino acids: CASSRTSGGFNNEQFF.

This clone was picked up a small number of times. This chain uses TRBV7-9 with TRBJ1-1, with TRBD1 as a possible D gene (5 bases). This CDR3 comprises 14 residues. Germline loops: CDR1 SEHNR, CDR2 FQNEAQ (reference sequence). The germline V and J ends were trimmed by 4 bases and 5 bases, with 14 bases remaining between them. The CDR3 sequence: CASSYRTTRTEAFF. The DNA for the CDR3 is TGTGCCAGCAGCTATAGGACAACAAGGACTGAAGCTTTCTTT.

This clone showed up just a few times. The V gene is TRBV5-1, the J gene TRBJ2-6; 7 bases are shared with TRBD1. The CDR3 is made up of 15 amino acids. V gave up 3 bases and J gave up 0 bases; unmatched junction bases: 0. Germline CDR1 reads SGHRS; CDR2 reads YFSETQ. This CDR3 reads CASSWDSSGANVLTF. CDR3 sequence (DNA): TGCGCCAGCAGCTGGGACAGCTCTGGGGCCAACGTCCTGACTTTC.

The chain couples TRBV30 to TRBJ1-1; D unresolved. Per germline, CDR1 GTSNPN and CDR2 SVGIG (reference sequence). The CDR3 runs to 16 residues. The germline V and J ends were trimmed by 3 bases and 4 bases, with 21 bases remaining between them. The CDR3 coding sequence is TGTGCCTGGAGGCCCCCCGGAGGGTATTCGAGCACTGAAGCTTTCTTT. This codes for CAWRPPGGYSSTEAFF.

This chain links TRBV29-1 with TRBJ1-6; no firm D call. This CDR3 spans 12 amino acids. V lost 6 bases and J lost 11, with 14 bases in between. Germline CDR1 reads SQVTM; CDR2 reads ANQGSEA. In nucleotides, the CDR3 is TGCAGCGTCCGCCATGGGGAGGCACCCCTCCACTTT. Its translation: CSVRHGEAPLHF.